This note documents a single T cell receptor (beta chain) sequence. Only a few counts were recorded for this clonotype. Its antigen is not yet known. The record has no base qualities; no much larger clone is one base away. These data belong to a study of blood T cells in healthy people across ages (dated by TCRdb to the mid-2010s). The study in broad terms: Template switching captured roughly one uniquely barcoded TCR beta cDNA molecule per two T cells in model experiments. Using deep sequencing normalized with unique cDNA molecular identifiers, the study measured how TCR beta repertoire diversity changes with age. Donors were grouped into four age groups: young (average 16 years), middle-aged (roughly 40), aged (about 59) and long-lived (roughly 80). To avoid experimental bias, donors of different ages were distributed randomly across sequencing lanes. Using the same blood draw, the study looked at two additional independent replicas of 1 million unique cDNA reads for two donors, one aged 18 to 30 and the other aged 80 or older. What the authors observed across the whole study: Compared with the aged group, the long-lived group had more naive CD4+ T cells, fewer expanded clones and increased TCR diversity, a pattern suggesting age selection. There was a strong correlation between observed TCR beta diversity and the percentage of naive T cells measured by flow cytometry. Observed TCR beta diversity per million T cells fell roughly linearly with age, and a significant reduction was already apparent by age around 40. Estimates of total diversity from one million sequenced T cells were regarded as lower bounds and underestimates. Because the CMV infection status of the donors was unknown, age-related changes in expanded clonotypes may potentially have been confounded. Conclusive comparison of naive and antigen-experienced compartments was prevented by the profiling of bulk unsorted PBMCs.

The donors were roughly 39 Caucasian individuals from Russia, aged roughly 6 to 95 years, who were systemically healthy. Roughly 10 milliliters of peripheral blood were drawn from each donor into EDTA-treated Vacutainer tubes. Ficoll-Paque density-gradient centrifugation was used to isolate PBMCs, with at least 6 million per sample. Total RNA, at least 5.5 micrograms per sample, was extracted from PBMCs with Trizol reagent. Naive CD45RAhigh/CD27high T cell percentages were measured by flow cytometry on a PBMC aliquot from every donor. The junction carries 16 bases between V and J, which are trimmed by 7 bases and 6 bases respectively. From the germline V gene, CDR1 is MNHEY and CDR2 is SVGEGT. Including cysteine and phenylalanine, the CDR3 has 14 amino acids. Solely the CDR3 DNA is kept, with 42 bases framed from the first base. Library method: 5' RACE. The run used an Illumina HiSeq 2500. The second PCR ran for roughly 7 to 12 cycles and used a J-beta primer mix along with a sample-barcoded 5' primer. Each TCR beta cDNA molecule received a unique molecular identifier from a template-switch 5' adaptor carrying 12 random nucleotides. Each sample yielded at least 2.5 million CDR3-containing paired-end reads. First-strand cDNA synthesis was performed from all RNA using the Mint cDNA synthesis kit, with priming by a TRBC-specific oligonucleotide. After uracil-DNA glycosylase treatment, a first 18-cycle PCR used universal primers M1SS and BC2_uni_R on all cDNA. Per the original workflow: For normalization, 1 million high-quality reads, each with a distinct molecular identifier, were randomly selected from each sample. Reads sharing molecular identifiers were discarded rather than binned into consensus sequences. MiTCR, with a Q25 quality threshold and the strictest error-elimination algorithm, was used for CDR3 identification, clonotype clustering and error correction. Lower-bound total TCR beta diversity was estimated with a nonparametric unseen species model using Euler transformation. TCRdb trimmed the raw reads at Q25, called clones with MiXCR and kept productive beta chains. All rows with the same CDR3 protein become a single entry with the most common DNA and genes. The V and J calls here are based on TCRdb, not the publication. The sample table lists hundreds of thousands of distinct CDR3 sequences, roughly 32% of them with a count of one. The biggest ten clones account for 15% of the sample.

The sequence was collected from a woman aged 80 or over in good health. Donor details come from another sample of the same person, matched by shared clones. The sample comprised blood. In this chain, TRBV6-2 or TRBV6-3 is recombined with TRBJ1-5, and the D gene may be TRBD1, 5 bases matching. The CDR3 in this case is CASTWGGLGQPQHF. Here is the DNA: TGTGCCAGCACCTGGGGGGGTCTCGGTCAGCCCCAGCATTTT.